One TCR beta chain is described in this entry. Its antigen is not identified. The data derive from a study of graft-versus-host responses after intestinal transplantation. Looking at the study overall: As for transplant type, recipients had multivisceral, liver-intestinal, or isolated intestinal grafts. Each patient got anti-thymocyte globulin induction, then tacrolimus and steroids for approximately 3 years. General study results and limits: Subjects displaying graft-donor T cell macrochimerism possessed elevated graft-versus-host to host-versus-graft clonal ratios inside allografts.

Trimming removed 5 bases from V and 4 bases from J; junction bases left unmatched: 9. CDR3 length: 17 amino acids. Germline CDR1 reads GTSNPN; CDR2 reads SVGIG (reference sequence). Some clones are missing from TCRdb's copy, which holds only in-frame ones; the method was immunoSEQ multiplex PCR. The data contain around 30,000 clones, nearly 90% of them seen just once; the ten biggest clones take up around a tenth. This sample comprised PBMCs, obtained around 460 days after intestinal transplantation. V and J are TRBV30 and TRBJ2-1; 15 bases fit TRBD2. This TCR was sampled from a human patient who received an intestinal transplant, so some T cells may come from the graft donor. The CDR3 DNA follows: TGTGCCTGGGTGCTCGGACTAGCGGGAGGGCCGTACAATGAGCAGTTCTTC. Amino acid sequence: CAWVLGLAGGPYNEQFF. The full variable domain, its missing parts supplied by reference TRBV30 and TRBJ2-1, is SQTIHQWPATLVQPVGSPLSLECTVEGTSNPNLYWYRQAAGRGLQLLFYSVGIGQISSEVPQNLSASRPQDRQFILSSKKLLLSDSGFYLCAWVLGLAGGPYNEQFFGPGTRLTVL.